This T cell receptor beta chain comes out of a study of blood T cell repertoires in COVID-19. Overall study: Collection of acute and convalescent COVID-19 samples took place in the United States, Italy and Spain.

V was clipped by 5 bases and J by 1 base; unmatched bases: 4. This CDR3 region has 14 residues. CDR1 is MNHEY and CDR2 is SVGAGI in the germline V gene. The method was immunoSEQ multiplex PCR; TCRdb's version includes in-frame clones alone and lacks a portion of them. The data contain about 120,000 clones, 85% of them singletons. The sequence derives from a man aged 80 or over with acute or convalescent COVID-19. V and J are TRBV6-5 and TRBJ1-1; 7 bases match TRBD1. The sample comprised peripheral blood. The CDR3 DNA sequence: TGTGCCAGCAGTCCCCGGACAGGGAACACTGAAGCTTTCTTT. This codes for CASSPRTGNTEAFF.